The 7 T cell receptor beta chains below all came from one sample that was sequenced in a study of PD-1 blockade in classical Hodgkin lymphoma. The time point denotes: cycle 4 day 1 (C4D1), after five to seven weeks of nivolumab. No patient escaped relapse after autologous stem cell transplantation, and brentuximab vedotin exposure varied. TCRdb's table, derived via immunoSEQ multiplex PCR, lists solely in-frame clones and lacks some. The sample comprises under 35,000 clones, about 72% of which are singletons, and 3.9% rests with the top ten. The sample was peripheral blood mononuclear cells (PBMCs), taken before the fourth cycle of nivolumab. The receptor source for this set is a human donor with classical Hodgkin lymphoma.

The chain carries TRBV11-3 and TRBJ1-5; D may be TRBD1 (5 bases). Trimming removed 2 bases from V and 7 bases from J, with 21 bases in between. CDR1 is SGHNT and CDR2 is YENEEA in the germline V gene. The CDR3 length is 17 residues. The CDR3 loop reads CASSLPSRPRGRQPQHF. The CDR3 DNA reads as TGTGCCAGCAGCTTACCATCCCGGCCGAGGGGCAGACAGCCCCAGCATTTT.

Here the CDR3 DNA reads TGTGCCAGCAGTTACGGCCGGGGGCGGGGGGAAAAACTGTTTTTT. Encoded protein: CASSYGRGRGEKLFF. This chain joins TRBV6-5 and TRBJ1-4; possible D gene TRBD1, 6 bases. The CDR3 sequence is 15 residues long. Trimming removed 2 bases at V and 8 bases at J, with 15 bases between. Germline V gene lookup returns CDR1 MNHEY and CDR2 SVGAGI.

The genes are TRBV5-6 and TRBJ1-3; no definite D call. V lost 4 bases and J 0 bases, leaving 20 bases between the germline ends. Germline lookup yields CDR1 SGHDT and CDR2 YYEEEE. The CDR3 length is 18 residues. CDR3 loop: CASSTYRTAVSSGNTIYF. CDR3 DNA: TGTGCCAGCAGCACTTACCGGACGGCTGTATCCTCTGGAAACACCATATATTTT. Supplemented by reference TRBV5-6 and TRBJ1-3, the full variable domain reads DAGVTQSPTHLIKTRGQQVTLRCSPKSGHDTVSWYQQALGQGPQFIFQYYEEEERQRGNFPDRFSGHQFPNYSSELNVNALLLGDSALYLCASSTYRTAVSSGNTIYFGEGSWLTVV.

This rearrangement joins TRBV4-1 to TRBJ2-7; a weak D match, TRBD1 (5 bases). Deletions cut 1 base from V and 3 bases from J, with 13 bases between. Germline V gene sequence: CDR1 MGHRA, CDR2 YSYEKL. The CDR3 spans 15 residues. The CDR3 region has the DNA TGCGCCAGCAGCCAAGCAATGGCAGGGAACTACGAGCAGTACTTC. Amino acids: CASSQAMAGNYEQYF.

The chain recombines TRBV7-8 with TRBJ2-7; D is uncertain. Germline CDR1 SGHVS, CDR2 FQNEAQ. The CDR3 runs to 13 residues. The germline V and J ends were trimmed by 1 base and 2 bases, with 6 bases remaining between them. CDR3 sequence reads: CASSLGRTYEQYF. In nucleotides, the CDR3 is TGTGCCAGCAGCTTAGGCAGGACCTACGAGCAGTACTTC.

The rearrangement joins TRBV18 to TRBJ2-7; D gene uncertain. CDR1 is KGHSH and CDR2 is LQKENI in the germline V gene. Trimming cost V 2 bases and J 3 bases, with 5 bases left between them. The CDR3 covers 12 residues. CDR3 in amino acids: CASSPEIYEQYF. CDR3 DNA: TGTGCCAGCTCACCAGAGATCTACGAGCAGTACTTC.

This chain links TRBV11-1 with TRBJ1-2; 7 positions match TRBD1. V lost 2 bases, J lost 4 bases, and 7 bases stayed unmatched. The CDR3 sequence is 15 residues long. Germline CDR1 and CDR2: SGHAT and FQDESV (reference sequence). The CDR3 loop reads CASSLNRGLGYGYTF. The CDR3 coding sequence is TGTGCCAGCAGCTTAAATAGGGGGCTCGGCTATGGCTACACCTTC.